Listed below are T cell receptor beta chains from one sample, sequenced in a study of blood T cell repertoires in COVID-19. TCRdb keeps only in-frame clones here, not all; method: immunoSEQ multiplex PCR. Of approximately 90,000 clones detected, around 85% appear once; the ten largest clones hold around 11%. The sample was peripheral blood. The receptors were gathered from a human donor in a cohort sampled during active COVID-19. CDR3s include the opening cysteine and the closing phenylalanine or tryptophan. The D gene is left open where the match is weak. The size field is filled for only some rows; it gives once, few, many or a size class.

once TRBD2 TRBJ2-1 TRBV7-9 TGTGCCAGCAGCGCTGCACTGTCGGGGGGGCCGGATGAGCAGTTCTTC CASSAALSGGPDEQFF
NA TRBD1 TRBJ2-7 TRBV7-8 TGTGCCAGCAGCTCGGACAGGATTGGTTCCTACGAGCAGTACTTC CASSSDRIGSYEQYF
NA TRBD1 TRBJ2-1 TRBV6-2/TRBV6-3 TGTGCCAGCAGTACCTCAGGGGGCGCCAATGAGCAGTTCTTC CASSTSGGANEQFF
once NA TRBJ1-1 TRBV5-5 TGTGCCAGCAGCTTGGCTAATACGAACACTGAAGCTTTCTTT CASSLANTNTEAFF
NA NA TRBJ2-6 TRBV7-9 TGTGCCAGCAGCTTAGCGTGGGAGAGGGGGGCCAACGTCCTGACTTTC CASSLAWERGANVLTF
few NA TRBJ2-7 TRBV2 TGTGCCAGCAGTCAGGACAGTAACGAGCAGTACTTC CASSQDSNEQYF
NA NA TRBJ2-1 TRBV19 TGTGCCAGTAGTATAGCGCGTACGAAAAACAATGAGCAGTTCTTC CASSIARTKNNEQFF
once NA TRBJ1-2 TRBV6-2/TRBV6-3 TGTGCCAGCAGCCCGCCCCCTGAGGGAAGGAATGGCTACACCTTC CASSPPPEGRNGYTF
NA NA TRBJ2-1 TRBV4-2 TGTGCCAGCAGCCAAGAGTCCCTCTCCTACAATGAGCAGTTCTTC CASSQESLSYNEQFF
NA NA TRBJ2-7 TRBV5-1 TGCGCCAGCAGCTTGGGATTCCTTGCGAGGGAGCAGTACTTC CASSLGFLAREQYF
NA NA TRBJ1-3 TRBV9 TGTGCCAGCAGCGTATCCGACCCGACGCAGACACTCTCTGGAAACACCATATATTTT CASSVSDPTQTLSGNTIYF
NA TRBD1 TRBJ2-7 TRBV7-9 TGTGCCAGCAGCGGGGACCGACAGGGGTCCTCCTACGAGCAGTACTTC CASSGDRQGSSYEQYF
NA NA TRBJ2-5 TRBV18 TGTGCCAGCTCATCGGACAGACAAGAGACCCAGTACTTC CASSSDRQETQYF
NA NA TRBJ1-6 TRBV5-8 TGTGCCAGCAGCTTGGGGCAGGGGTATCGGTCACCCCTCCACTTT CASSLGQGYRSPLHF
once NA TRBJ2-3 TRBV19 TGTGCCAGTATGTCCAAGACTACGCGAGGGGATACGCAGTATTTT CASMSKTTRGDTQYF
NA TRBD2 TRBJ2-2 TRBV7-3 TGTGCCAGCACCGACCCGCTAGCGGGAGGAACCACCGGGGAGCTGTTTTTT CASTDPLAGGTTGELFF
NA TRBD2 TRBJ2-1 TRBV30 TGTGCCTGGACCCGGACTTTAGATTTAGCGGGAGGTTTGTCTGAGCAGTTCTTC CAWTRTLDLAGGLSEQFF
once NA TRBJ2-5 TRBV10-3 TGTGCCATCAGTCTAGCAGAAGAGACCCAGTACTTC CAISLAEETQYF
NA NA TRBJ2-2 TRBV19 TGTGCCAGTAGTATAATACAGGGCTCTCGGACCGGGGAGCTGTTTTTT CASSIIQGSRTGELFF
NA TRBD2 TRBJ2-1 TRBV19 TGTGCCAGTAAACGCCTAGCGGGAGCGGGCGAGCAGTTCTTC CASKRLAGAGEQFF
NA TRBD1 TRBJ1-5 TRBV6-5 TGTGCCAGCAGTTACTCGACAGGGGGTGAGCAGCCCCAGCATTTT CASSYSTGGEQPQHF
NA TRBD1 TRBJ2-2 TRBV29-1 TGCAGCTCGACCTCCGGGACAGGGGAAAACACCGGGGAGCTGTTTTTT CSSTSGTGENTGELFF
NA TRBD1 TRBJ2-7 TRBV7-6 TGTGCCAGCAGCTTAGGATCCGGGACAGGGGCCGAGCAGTACTTC CASSLGSGTGAEQYF
NA TRBD2 TRBJ2-3 TRBV7-3 TGTGCCAGCAGCCTTAGCGGGAGGCCAATAGATACGCAGTATTTT CASSLSGRPIDTQYF
few TRBD2 TRBJ2-1 TRBV7-8 TGTGCCAGCAGCTCTCTAGCGGGGGGGCCTAGTGATGAGCAGTTCTTC CASSSLAGGPSDEQFF
NA TRBD2 TRBJ2-5 TRBV3-1/TRBV3-2 TGTGCCAGCAGCCGTCCGGGACTAGCGTGGGAGACCCAGTACTTC CASSRPGLAWETQYF
NA NA TRBJ2-2 TRBV4-3 TGCGCCAGCAGCCAAGAGAGGGCCGGGGAGCTGTTTTTT CASSQERAGELFF
NA NA TRBJ1-2 TRBV7-8 TGTGCCAGCAGCTTAGGGGCAGCCAACTATGGCTACACCTTC CASSLGAANYGYTF
once TRBD2 TRBJ2-1 TRBV18 TGTGCCAGCTCCCCCGGGGGGGGCAGGGAGCAGTTCTTC CASSPGGGREQFF
NA TRBD2 TRBJ2-5 TRBV19 TGTGCCAGTAGTATAGGGGCGGGGGGGCAGGAGACCCAGTACTTC CASSIGAGGQETQYF
NA NA TRBJ1-5 TRBV4-2 TGTGCCAGCAGCCAAGATATAGGGGCAGGCAATCAGCCCCAGCATTTT CASSQDIGAGNQPQHF
NA NA TRBJ1-3 TRBV7-9 TGTGCCAGCAGCTTGGATCGGGTATACTTT CASSLDRVYF
NA TRBD1 TRBJ1-2 TRBV4-1 TGCGCCAGCAGCCAAGATGGGACAGGGGACTATGGCTACACCTTC CASSQDGTGDYGYTF
NA TRBD1 TRBJ2-7 TRBV12-3/TRBV12-4 TGTGCCAGTACAGGGGGTATCGTCTACGAGCAGTACTTC CASTGGIVYEQYF
NA NA TRBJ1-3 TRBV6-5 TGTGCCAGCAGTTACCGGCGGCGGCTGAAGAACACCATATATTTT CASSYRRRLKNTIYF
once TRBD2 TRBJ2-4 TRBV6-1 TGTGCCAGCAGTGAGACTAGCGGGGGGGTAAACATTCAGTACTTC CASSETSGGVNIQYF
NA NA TRBJ1-3 TRBV5-1 TGCGCCAGCAGCTTCCCAGACTCTGGAAACACCATATATTTT CASSFPDSGNTIYF
NA NA TRBJ2-7 TRBV30 TGTGCCTGGAGTAAAGTTAGCGGCCCCTCCTACGAGCAGTACTTC CAWSKVSGPSYEQYF
NA NA TRBJ2-1 TRBV7-9 TGTGCCAGCAGCTCCCCAACAGGGAGCTCCTACAATGAGCAGTTCTTC CASSSPTGSSYNEQFF
NA NA TRBJ1-1 TRBV4-1 TGCGCCAGCAGCCCCTTTGGACTGGTGAACACTGAAGCTTTCTTT CASSPFGLVNTEAFF
NA TRBD2 TRBJ2-3 TRBV7-9 TGTGCCAGCAGCAAATCCGGGAGGGGAACAGATACGCAGTATTTT CASSKSGRGTDTQYF
NA NA TRBJ2-1 TRBV11-2 TGTGCCAGCAGCTTAATATACAATGAGCAGTTCTTC CASSLIYNEQFF
NA TRBD2 TRBJ2-2 TRBV28 TGTGCCAGCAGACGCCTGGGACTAGCAGGCGGGGAGCTGTTTTTT CASRRLGLAGGELFF
NA TRBD1 TRBJ2-6 TRBV27 TGTGCCAGTTCTGCAGGGGGTAGCTCTGGGGCCAACGTCCTGACTTTC CASSAGGSSGANVLTF
NA TRBD2 TRBJ2-5 TRBV6-1 TGTGCCAGCAGTGAAGCGGCTAGCGGGGGGGCGGAGACCCAGTACTTC CASSEAASGGAETQYF
NA NA TRBJ1-4 TRBV9 TGTGCCAGCAGCGTAGCAGGTGACCGTGAAAAACTGTTTTTT CASSVAGDREKLFF
NA NA TRBJ1-2 TRBV4-2 TGTGCCAGCAGCCAAGATCCCCTAGGGGGGGTGATAGACTATGGCTACACCTTC CASSQDPLGGVIDYGYTF
NA NA TRBJ1-2 TRBV5-4 TGTGCCAGCAGCATCGACCGGGACACGGCTGGCTACACCTTC CASSIDRDTAGYTF
NA NA TRBJ2-3 TRBV21-1 TGTGCCAGCAGCAAAAAGGGAAGCGGGGCAACAGATACGCAGTATTTT CASSKKGSGATDTQYF
NA NA TRBJ2-3 TRBV7-2 TGTGCCAGCAGCTTAGATCGGGGAACCACAGATACGCAGTATTTT CASSLDRGTTDTQYF
NA NA TRBJ1-3 TRBV6-5 TGTGCCAGCAGTCCGGGACACCGAAACACCATATATTTT CASSPGHRNTIYF
NA TRBD2 TRBJ2-4 TRBV27 TGTGCCAGCACTATAATACCGGGACTAGCGGGAGTTAAGACCAAAAACATTCAGTACTTC CASTIIPGLAGVKTKNIQYF
few NA TRBJ1-5 TRBV12-3/TRBV12-4 TGTGCCAGCAGTTTCCCCGGTGATCAGCCCCAGCATTTT CASSFPGDQPQHF
NA TRBD1 TRBJ2-7 TRBV23-1 TGCGCCAGCAGTCTACAGGGGGATCCCTACGAGCAGTACTTC CASSLQGDPYEQYF
NA NA TRBJ1-1 TRBV18 TGTGCCAGCTCAGTTACCAGGGGCCAAACCGACACTGAAGCTTTCTTT CASSVTRGQTDTEAFF
NA TRBD1 TRBJ1-2 TRBV18 TGTGCCAGCTCACCAACGGACAGGAACTATGGCTACACCTTC CASSPTDRNYGYTF
NA TRBD2 TRBJ2-2 TRBV9 TGTGCCAGCAGCGTGATAGCGGGGGGGCCTGACACCGGGGAGCTGTTTTTT CASSVIAGGPDTGELFF